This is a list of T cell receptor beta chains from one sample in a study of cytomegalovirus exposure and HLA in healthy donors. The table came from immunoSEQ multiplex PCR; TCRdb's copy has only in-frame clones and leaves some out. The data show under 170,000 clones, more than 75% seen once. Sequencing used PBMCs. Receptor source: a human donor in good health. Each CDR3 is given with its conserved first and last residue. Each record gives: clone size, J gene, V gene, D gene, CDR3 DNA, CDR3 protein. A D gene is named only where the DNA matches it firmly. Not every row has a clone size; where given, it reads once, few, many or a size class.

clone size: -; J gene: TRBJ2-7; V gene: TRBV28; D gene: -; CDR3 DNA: TGTGCCAGCAGTCTACCGGGCTACGAGCAGTACTTC; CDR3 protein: CASSLPGYEQYF
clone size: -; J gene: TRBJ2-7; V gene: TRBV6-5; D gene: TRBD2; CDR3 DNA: TGTGCCAGCAGTTACTTCGCTAGCGGGAGTGGGTACGAGCAGTACTTC; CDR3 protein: CASSYFASGSGYEQYF
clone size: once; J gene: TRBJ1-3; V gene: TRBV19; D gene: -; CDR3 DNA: TGTGCCAGTAGTGTCGAGCCCTCTGGAAACACCATATATTTT; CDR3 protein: CASSVEPSGNTIYF
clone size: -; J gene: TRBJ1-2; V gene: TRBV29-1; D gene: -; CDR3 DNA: TGCAGCGTTGCGGACACCACTAACTATGGCTACACCTTC; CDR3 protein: CSVADTTNYGYTF
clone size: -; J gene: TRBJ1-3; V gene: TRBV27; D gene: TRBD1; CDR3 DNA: TGTGCCAGCAGTCAAAGATACCGGGACAGGGGCGTCCGGTCGGCTGGAAACACCATATATTTT; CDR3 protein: CASSQRYRDRGVRSAGNTIYF
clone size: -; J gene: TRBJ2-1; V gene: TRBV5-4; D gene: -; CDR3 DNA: TGTGCCAGCAGCTTGGATGCGACTAGCTACAATGAGCAGTTCTTC; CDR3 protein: CASSLDATSYNEQFF
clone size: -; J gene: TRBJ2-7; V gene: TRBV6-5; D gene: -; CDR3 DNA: TGTGCCAGCAGTTACTCGAGGGAAAGCTACGAGCAGTACTTC; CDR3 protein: CASSYSRESYEQYF
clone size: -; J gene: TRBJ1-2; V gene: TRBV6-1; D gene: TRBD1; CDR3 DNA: TGTGCCAGCAGTGACACCGGGACAGACACTTATGGCTACACCTTC; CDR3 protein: CASSDTGTDTYGYTF
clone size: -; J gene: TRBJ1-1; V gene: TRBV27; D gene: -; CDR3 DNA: TGTGCCAGCAGCCCTTCACGAGGAAACACTGAAGCTTTCTTT; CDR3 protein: CASSPSRGNTEAFF
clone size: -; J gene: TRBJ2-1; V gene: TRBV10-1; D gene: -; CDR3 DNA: TGCGCCAGCAGTGGAGTCGCTAGCCCCGATTTGAATGAGCAGTTCTTC; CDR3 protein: CASSGVASPDLNEQFF
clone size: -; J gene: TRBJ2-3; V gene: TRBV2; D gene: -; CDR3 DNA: TGTGCCAGCAGTCCCAACCTGGTAGTTCCGGGGAGGGATACGCAGTATTTT; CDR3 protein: CASSPNLVVPGRDTQYF
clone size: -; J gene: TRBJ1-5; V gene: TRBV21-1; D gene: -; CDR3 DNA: TGTGCCGCCTCCGGGGGGACCGGCATAGTCCCAAAAAATCAGCCCCAGCATTTT; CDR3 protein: CAASGGTGIVPKNQPQHF
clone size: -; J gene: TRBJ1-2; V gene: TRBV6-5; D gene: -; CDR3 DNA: TGTGCCAGCAGTTATTCCCGAGTGTATGGCTACACCTTC; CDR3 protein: CASSYSRVYGYTF
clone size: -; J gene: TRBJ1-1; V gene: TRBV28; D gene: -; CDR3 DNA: TGTGCCAGCAGTTTCAGGGGTGGTCTTACTGAAGCTTTCTTT; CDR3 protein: CASSFRGGLTEAFF
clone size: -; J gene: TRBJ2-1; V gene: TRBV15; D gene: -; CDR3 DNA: TGTGCCACCAGCAGAGATATCCAGTTTGGTAATGAGCAGTTCTTC; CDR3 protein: CATSRDIQFGNEQFF
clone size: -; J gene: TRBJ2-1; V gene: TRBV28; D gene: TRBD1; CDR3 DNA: TGTGCCAGCAGTTGGGACAGGGTACTGGATGAGCAGTTCTTC; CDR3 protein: CASSWDRVLDEQFF
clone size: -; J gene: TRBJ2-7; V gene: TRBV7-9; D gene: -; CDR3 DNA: TGTGCCAGCAGCTTAGGGGTTGGCAAAGAGGCCTACGAGCAGTACTTC; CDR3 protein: CASSLGVGKEAYEQYF
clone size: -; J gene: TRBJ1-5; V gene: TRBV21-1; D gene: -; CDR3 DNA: TGTGCCAGCAGCAAATGGTCCTCCGGGGTGCAGCCCCAGCATTTT; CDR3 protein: CASSKWSSGVQPQHF
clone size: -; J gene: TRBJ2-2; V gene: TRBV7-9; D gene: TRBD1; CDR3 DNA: TGTGCCAGCAGCTTAGCACAGGGGGTCACCGGGGAGCTGTTTTTT; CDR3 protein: CASSLAQGVTGELFF
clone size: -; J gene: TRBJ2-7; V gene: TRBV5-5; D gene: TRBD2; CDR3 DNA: TGTGCCAGCAGCTTTTCCCCTAGCGGGACCTTATACGAGCAGTACTTC; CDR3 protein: CASSFSPSGTLYEQYF
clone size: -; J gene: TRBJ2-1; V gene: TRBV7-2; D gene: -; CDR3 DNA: TGTGCCAGCAGCCCGTACACGAACTCCTACAATGAGCAGTTCTTC; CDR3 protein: CASSPYTNSYNEQFF
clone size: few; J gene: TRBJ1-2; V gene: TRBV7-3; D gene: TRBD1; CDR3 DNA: TGTGCCAGCAGCTCCGGTGCCAGGGGGTATGGCTACACCTTC; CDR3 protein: CASSSGARGYGYTF
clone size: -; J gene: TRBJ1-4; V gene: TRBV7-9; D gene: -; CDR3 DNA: TGTGCCAGCAGCTTGTTCTTGGGGCATGGTGAAAAACTGTTTTTT; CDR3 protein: CASSLFLGHGEKLFF
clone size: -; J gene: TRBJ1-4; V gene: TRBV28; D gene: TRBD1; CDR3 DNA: TGTGCCAGCAGTCAGGGACAGGGTAATGAAAAACTGTTTTTT; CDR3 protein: CASSQGQGNEKLFF
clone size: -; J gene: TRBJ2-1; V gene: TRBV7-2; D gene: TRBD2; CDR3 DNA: TGTGCCAGCAGCTTATTAGCGGGAGGCGTTGTTGAGCAGTTCTTC; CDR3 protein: CASSLLAGGVVEQFF
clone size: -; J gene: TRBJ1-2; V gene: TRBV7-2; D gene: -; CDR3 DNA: TGTGCCAGCAGCTTAAATCCGGGGGGCTCTGGTGGCTACACCTTC; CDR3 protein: CASSLNPGGSGGYTF
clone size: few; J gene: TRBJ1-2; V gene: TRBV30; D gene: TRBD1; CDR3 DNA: TGTGCCTGGCTCGGGACAGTCTATGGCTACACCTTC; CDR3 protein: CAWLGTVYGYTF
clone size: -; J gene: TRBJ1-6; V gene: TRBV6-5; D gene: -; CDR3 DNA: TGTGCCAGCAGTTACGATAACAGGGCTTTCTCTTCACCCCTCCACTTT; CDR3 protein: CASSYDNRAFSSPLHF
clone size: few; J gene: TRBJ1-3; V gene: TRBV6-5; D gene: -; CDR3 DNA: TGTGCCAGCAGCCGCGGACAGAACTCTGGAAACACCATATATTTT; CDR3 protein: CASSRGQNSGNTIYF
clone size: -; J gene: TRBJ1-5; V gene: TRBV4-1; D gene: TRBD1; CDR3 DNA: TGCGCCAGCAGCCAAGACCTAGGGGGCAGTCAGCCCCAGCATTTT; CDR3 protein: CASSQDLGGSQPQHF
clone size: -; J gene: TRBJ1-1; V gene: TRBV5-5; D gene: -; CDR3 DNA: TGTGCCAGCAGCTCCACAGGAAGCACTGAAGCTTTCTTT; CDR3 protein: CASSSTGSTEAFF
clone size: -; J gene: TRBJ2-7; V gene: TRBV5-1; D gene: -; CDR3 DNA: TGCGCCAGCGCCTTTGGCGGTACCTCCTACGAGCAGTACTTC; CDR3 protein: CASAFGGTSYEQYF
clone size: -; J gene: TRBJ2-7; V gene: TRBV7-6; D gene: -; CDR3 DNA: TGTGCCAGCAGCTTAGAAAGCGGAGGACTCTACGAGCAGTACTTC; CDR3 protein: CASSLESGGLYEQYF
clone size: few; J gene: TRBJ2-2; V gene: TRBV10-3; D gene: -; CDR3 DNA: TGTGCCATCAGTGAGTCCCTAGTTGCGGACACCGGGGAGCTGTTTTTT; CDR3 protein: CAISESLVADTGELFF
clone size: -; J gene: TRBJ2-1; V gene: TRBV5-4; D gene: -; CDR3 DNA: TGTGCCAGCAGCTCCCCCGGTGAGCAGTTCTTC; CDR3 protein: CASSSPGEQFF
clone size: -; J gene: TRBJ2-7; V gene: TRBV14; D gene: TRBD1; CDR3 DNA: TGTGCCAGCAGCCCACCGGTAGGACAGGGCTCCTACGAGCAGTACTTC; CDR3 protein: CASSPPVGQGSYEQYF
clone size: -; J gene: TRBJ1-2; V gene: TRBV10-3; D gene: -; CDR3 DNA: TGTGCCATCACAGGGGCCGGGAATGGCTACACCTTC; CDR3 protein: CAITGAGNGYTF
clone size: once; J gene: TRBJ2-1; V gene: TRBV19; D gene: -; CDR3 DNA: TGTGCCAGTAGTATAGATCCGGAGGGGGCCAATGAGCAGTTCTTC; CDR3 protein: CASSIDPEGANEQFF
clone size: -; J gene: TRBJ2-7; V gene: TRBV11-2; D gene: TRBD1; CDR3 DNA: TGTGCCAGCAGCTTTGGGGCAGGGGGCTACGAGCAGTACTTC; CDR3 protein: CASSFGAGGYEQYF
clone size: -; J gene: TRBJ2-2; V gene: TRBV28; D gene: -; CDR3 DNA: TGTGCCAGCAGTCGCGGAGGGCCACAAACCGGGGAGCTGTTTTTT; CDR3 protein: CASSRGGPQTGELFF
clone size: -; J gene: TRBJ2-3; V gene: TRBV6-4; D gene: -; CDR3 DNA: TGTGCCAGCAGTGAAGCGGGTTCGACGGATACGCAGTATTTT; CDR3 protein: CASSEAGSTDTQYF
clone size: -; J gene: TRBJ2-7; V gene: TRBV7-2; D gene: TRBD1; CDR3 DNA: TGTGCCAGCAGCTTGGACAGGTGGTCCTACGAGCAGTACTTC; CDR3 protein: CASSLDRWSYEQYF
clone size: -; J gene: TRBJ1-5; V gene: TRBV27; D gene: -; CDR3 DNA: TGTGCCAGCAGTCCTACGGTGGGGGGGGTCGGCCAGCCCCAGCATTTT; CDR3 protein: CASSPTVGGVGQPQHF
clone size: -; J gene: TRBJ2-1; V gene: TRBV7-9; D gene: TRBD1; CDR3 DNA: TGTGCCAGCAGCTTAGGGTCTACAGGGGCAGATGAGCAGTTCTTC; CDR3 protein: CASSLGSTGADEQFF